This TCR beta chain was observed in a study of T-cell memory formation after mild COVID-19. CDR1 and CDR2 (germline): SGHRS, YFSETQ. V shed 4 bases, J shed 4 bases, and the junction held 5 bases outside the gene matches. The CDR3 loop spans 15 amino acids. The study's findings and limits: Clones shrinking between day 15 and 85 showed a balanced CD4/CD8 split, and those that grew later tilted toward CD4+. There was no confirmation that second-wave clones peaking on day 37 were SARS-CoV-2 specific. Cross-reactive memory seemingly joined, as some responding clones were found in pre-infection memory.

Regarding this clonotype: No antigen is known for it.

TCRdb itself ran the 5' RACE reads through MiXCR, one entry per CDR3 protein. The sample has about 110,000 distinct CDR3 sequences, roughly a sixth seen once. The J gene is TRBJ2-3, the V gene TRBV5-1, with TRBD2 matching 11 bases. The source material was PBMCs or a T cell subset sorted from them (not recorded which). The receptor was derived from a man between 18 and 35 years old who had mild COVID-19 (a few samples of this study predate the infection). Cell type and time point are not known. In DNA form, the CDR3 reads TGCGCCAGCAGCCGGCTAGCGGGGGGTCCAGATACGCAGTATTTT. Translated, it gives CASSRLAGGPDTQYF. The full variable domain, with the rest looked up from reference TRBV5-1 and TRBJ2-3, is KAGVTQTPRYLIKTRGQQVTLSCSPISGHRSVSWYQQTPGQGLQFLFEYFSETQRNKGNFPGRFSGRQFSNSRSEMNVSTLELGDSALYLCASSRLAGGPDTQYFGPGTRLTVL.